What follows are 6 T cell receptor beta chains derived from one specimen sequenced in a study of blood T cell repertoires in COVID-19. Method: immunoSEQ multiplex PCR; TCRdb's copy keeps in-frame clones and lacks some. The table includes approximately 260,000 clones, 82% detected once. The sequenced material came from peripheral blood. These receptors were obtained from a woman of 80 years or more with active or convalescent COVID-19.

The rearrangement uses TRBV5-1 and TRBJ1-6; perhaps TRBD1 as D (5 bases). CDR3 length: 14 amino acids. Trimming stripped 3 bases from V and 8 bases from J, with 12 bases between. The V gene's germline CDR1 is SGHRS and CDR2 YFSETQ. The CDR3 coding sequence is TGCGCCAGCAGCTACCGGCAGGGTGATTCACCCCTCCACTTT. Translating it yields CASSYRQGDSPLHF. Variable domain in full (rest from reference TRBV5-1 and TRBJ1-6): KAGVTQTPRYLIKTRGQQVTLSCSPISGHRSVSWYQQTPGQGLQFLFEYFSETQRNKGNFPGRFSGRQFSNSRSEMNVSTLELGDSALYLCASSYRQGDSPLHFGNGTRLTVT.

This clone is a singleton in its sample. This chain links TRBV4-1 with TRBJ2-2; 10 positions agree with TRBD1. The germline V gene encodes CDR1 MGHRA and CDR2 YSYEKL. The V segment lost 6 bases and the J segment 5 bases; nucleotides outside the gene matches: 15. The CDR3 runs to 18 residues. The CDR3 sequence: CASSHSPRPGQGTGELFF. The CDR3 DNA follows: TGCGCCAGCAGTCACTCCCCGAGACCGGGACAGGGGACCGGGGAGCTGTTTTTT.

The chain links TRBV2 to TRBJ1-1; tentative D call: TRBD1 (6 bases). Trimming removed 6 bases at V and 1 base at J, with 12 bases between. The CDR3 runs to 14 residues. Germline CDR1 is SNHLY and CDR2 is FYNNEI. The CDR3 protein is CASRRGQGNTEAFF. The CDR3 DNA reads TGTGCCAGCAGGAGGGGACAAGGGAACACTGAAGCTTTCTTT.

The chain recombines TRBV3-1 (or the pseudogene TRBV3-2) with TRBJ1-2; D gene unclear. The V and J ends lost 0 bases and 3 bases respectively, with 8 bases between them. Germline-derived CDR1 and CDR2 are LGHDT and YNNKEL (reference sequence). The CDR3 is 14 amino acids. CDR3 loop: CASSQDLGDYGYTF. Written as DNA, the CDR3 is TGTGCCAGCAGCCAAGATCTGGGCGACTATGGCTACACCTTC.

The rearrangement uses TRBV19 and TRBJ1-1; TRBD1 might be the D (5 bases). The CDR3 consists of 15 residues. V was shortened by 1 base and J by 0 bases, with 9 bases between the two germline ends. Germline V gene data show CDR1 as LNHDA and CDR2 as SQIVND (reference sequence). This CDR3 is CASSIAGGVNTEAFF. CDR3 sequence (DNA): TGTGCCAGTAGTATAGCTGGAGGGGTGAACACTGAAGCTTTCTTT.

V gene TRBV24-1 combines with J gene TRBJ2-5, with 7 bases fitting TRBD1. Germline loops: CDR1 KGHDR, CDR2 SFDVKD. Germline trimming cut 7 bases from V and 4 bases from J; bases unmatched to any gene: 5. The CDR3 contains 13 residues. CDR3 nucleotides: TGTGCCACCAGCCCGAGGGGGCGAGAGACCCAGTACTTC. This gives the protein CATSPRGRETQYF.